This entry lists 19 T cell receptor beta chains sequenced from one sample in a study of cytomegalovirus exposure and HLA in healthy donors. Only in-frame clones appear in the TCRdb table, and some are missing; sequencing was by immunoSEQ multiplex PCR. The sample includes about 160,000 clones, roughly 86% of them seen just once. Sequenced: PBMCs. These receptors originate from a woman under 30 in good health and CMV-seropositive.

The rearrangement joins TRBV10-2 to TRBJ2-7; D unresolved. This CDR3 has 12 residues. Deletions cut 0 bases from V and 6 bases from J, with 6 bases between. In germline, CDR1 is WSHSY, CDR2 SAAADI. The CDR3 loop is CASSESGREQYF. CDR3 nucleotide sequence: TGCGCCAGCAGTGAGTCGGGCCGCGAGCAGTACTTC.

This clone was detected a few times. In nucleotides, the CDR3 is TGCGCCAGCAGCTCCCAGGGACTTAGCAATCAGCCCCAGCATTTT. It yields the protein CASSSQGLSNQPQHF. The V call is TRBV5-1, the J call TRBJ1-5, with D possibly matching TRBD1 (5 bases). V lost 3 bases and J lost 0, with 10 bases in between. Germline V CDR1 and CDR2: SGHRS, YFSETQ. The CDR3 extends over 15 amino acids.

The gene calls are TRBV18 and TRBJ1-2; 8 bases fit TRBD1. This CDR3 is built from 14 residues. V shed 3 bases, J shed 4 bases, and the junction held 4 bases outside the gene matches. The germline gives CDR1 KGHSH, CDR2 LQKENI. Here the CDR3 reads CASSPGQGIYGYTF. DNA for the CDR3: TGTGCCAGCTCACCCGGACAGGGCATCTATGGCTACACCTTC.

This chain uses TRBV4-3 with TRBJ2-6; no firm D call. In germline, CDR1 is LGHNA, CDR2 YSLEER. Trimming removed 0 bases from V and 4 bases from J, with 10 bases in between. This CDR3 comprises 16 residues. CDR3 in amino acids: CASSQEGTSGANVLTF. In DNA form, the CDR3 reads TGCGCCAGCAGCCAAGAGGGCACCTCCGGGGCCAACGTCCTGACTTTC.

This chain joins TRBV7-9 and TRBJ1-5; D is unresolved. Trimming cost V 5 bases and J 1 base, with 6 bases left between them. This CDR3 has 13 amino acids. Germline CDR1 and CDR2: SEHNR and FQNEAQ (reference sequence). CDR3 sequence (DNA): TGTGCCAGCAGCCGGTTGAGCAATCAGCCCCAGCATTTT. Translation: CASSRLSNQPQHF. Full variable domain (missing parts from reference TRBV7-9 and TRBJ1-5): DTGVSQNPRHKITKRGQNVTFRCDPISEHNRLYWYRQTLGQGPEFLTYFQNEAQLEKSRLLSDRFSAERPKGSFSTLEIQRTEQGDSAMYLCASSRLSNQPQHFGDGTRLSIL.

This clone was seen more than once but under ten times. The genes are TRBV18 and TRBJ1-5; no firm D call. This CDR3 is built from 11 residues. V lost 11 bases and J lost 7, with 12 bases in between. The germline V gene encodes CDR1 KGHSH and CDR2 LQKENI. The DNA of the CDR3 is TGTGCCGAGTTCAGAGGGCAGCCCCAGCATTTT. It translates to CAEFRGQPQHF.

The chain couples TRBV5-1 to TRBJ2-7, with 10 bases aligning to TRBD1. Germline loops: CDR1 SGHRS, CDR2 YFSETQ. Trimming at V came to 0 bases and at J to 4 bases, leaving 7 bases not matched to a gene. This CDR3 is 16 amino acids long. This CDR3 is CASSLAPRQGAYEQYF. The CDR3 DNA is TGCGCCAGCAGCTTGGCTCCGAGACAGGGGGCATACGAGCAGTACTTC.

This clone has only one observation. The junction and the germline gene differ at one end; a read error may be behind it. The V gene is TRBV4-1, the J gene TRBJ1-1, with D unresolved. The CDR3 has 13 residues. Looked up from germline, CDR1 is MGHRA and CDR2 is YSYEKL. Here the CDR3 reads CASRQARNTEAFF. For the CDR3, the DNA is TGCGCCAGCAGACAAGCCAGGAACACTGAAGCTTTCTTT.

V is TRBV9 and J is TRBJ2-1; 9 positions match TRBD2. Germline V gives CDR1 SGDLS, CDR2 YYNGEE. V trimming: 0 bases; J trimming: 13 bases; junction bases outside the gene matches: 11. CDR3 size: 15 residues. The CDR3 region has the DNA TGTGCCAGCAGCGTAGGTGTAGCGGGAGACAATAATCAGTTCTTC. This encodes CASSVGVAGDNNQFF.

The chain uses TRBV30 and TRBJ2-7; the match to TRBD2 covers 10 bases. The CDR3 has 14 residues. Germline V gene data show CDR1 as GTSNPN and CDR2 as SVGIG (reference sequence). With V trimmed by 2 bases and J by 3 bases, 4 bases remained unmatched. The CDR3 here is CAWSPGLAIYEQYF. The CDR3 coding sequence is TGTGCCTGGAGTCCGGGACTAGCGATCTACGAGCAGTACTTC. Together with reference TRBV30 and TRBJ2-7, the CDR3 gives the full variable domain: SQTIHQWPATLVQPVGSPLSLECTVEGTSNPNLYWYRQAAGRGLQLLFYSVGIGQISSEVPQNLSASRPQDRQFILSSKKLLLSDSGFYLCAWSPGLAIYEQYFGPGTRLTVT.

The rearrangement joins TRBV29-1 to TRBJ1-1, with TRBD1 as a possible D gene (5 bases). The germline CDR1 and CDR2 sequences are SQVTM and ANQGSEA. V lost 7 bases to trimming and J lost 3 bases, with 12 bases between them. CDR3 length equals 12 residues. The CDR3 region is CSAQGGDTEAFF. The CDR3 DNA reads TGCAGCGCCCAGGGAGGCGACACTGAAGCTTTCTTT.

This chain connects TRBV11-2 to TRBJ2-1; D may be TRBD2 (7 bases). The CDR3 is made up of 15 amino acids. V shed 0 bases and J shed 8 bases, with 14 bases lying between them. Germline-derived CDR1 and CDR2 are SGHAT and FQNNGV. The CDR3 region is CASSLDRGGADEQFF. The CDR3 nucleotides are TGTGCCAGCAGCTTAGACAGGGGAGGGGCGGATGAGCAGTTCTTC.

The chain couples TRBV5-4 to TRBJ2-5; TRBD2 agrees at 14 bases. The CDR3 runs to 14 residues. V shed 2 bases, J shed 9 bases, and the junction held 3 bases outside the gene matches. From germline, CDR1 is SGHNT and CDR2 YYREEE (reference sequence). The DNA of the CDR3 is TGTGCCAGCAGCTTACCGGGACTAGCGGGGGCCCAGTACTTC. It specifies CASSLPGLAGAQYF.

The chain links TRBV6-6 to TRBJ1-4, with 8 bases identical to TRBD1. The CDR3 totals 16 residues. The J segment lost 5 bases and the V segment lost 3 bases, leaving 8 bases of the junction unmatched. Germline CDR1 is MNHNY and CDR2 is SVGAGI (reference sequence). CDR3 protein: CASSYPGQGANEKLFF. The CDR3, as DNA: TGTGCCAGCAGTTATCCAGGACAGGGCGCCAATGAAAAACTGTTTTTT.

This chain uses TRBV28 with TRBJ2-1; weak D call: TRBD1 (6 bases). Trimming stripped 3 bases from V and 4 bases from J, with 16 bases between. Germline lookup yields CDR1 MDHEN and CDR2 SYDVKM. The CDR3 has 16 residues. CDR3 DNA: TGTGCCAGCAGTTTTCTTGGGGGCGCGAGATACAATGAGCAGTTCTTC. Translating it yields CASSFLGGARYNEQFF.

V gene TRBV7-3 combines with J gene TRBJ1-2; 9 bases fit TRBD1. CDR1 and CDR2 (germline): SGHTA, FQGTGA. This CDR3 comprises 17 residues. V lost 1 base, J lost 5 bases, and 11 bases stayed unmatched. The CDR3 sequence: CASSLNSRGTGTYGYTF. CDR3 sequence (DNA): TGTGCCAGCAGCTTAAATTCAAGAGGGACAGGGACATATGGCTACACCTTC.

This chain joins TRBV6-5 and TRBJ2-7, with 12 bases aligning to TRBD2. Germline values: CDR1 MNHEY, CDR2 SVGAGI. The V and J ends lost 1 base and 7 bases, in that order; junction bases with no gene match: 5. CDR3 length: 15 residues. DNA for the CDR3: TGTGCCAGCAGTTACTTGTCTAGCGGGAGGGGTGAGCAGTACTTC. Residues: CASSYLSSGRGEQYF.

V and J are TRBV6-1 and TRBJ1-2; 8 bases map to TRBD1. There are 15 residues in the CDR3. CDR1 is MNHNS, CDR2 SASEGT, per germline. The V segment lost 7 bases and the J segment 4 bases; nucleotides outside the gene matches: 11. The CDR3 region has the DNA TGTGCCAGCATCAGACGGACAGGGCTAAGCTATGGCTACACCTTC. Translated, it gives CASIRRTGLSYGYTF.

The chain's CDR3 is CASWTGWNEQYF. The DNA of the CDR3 is TGTGCCAGTTGGACAGGTTGGAACGAGCAGTACTTC. V is TRBV6-5 and J is TRBJ2-7; TRBD1 aligns across 7 bases. The CDR3 spans 12 residues. The J segment lost 5 bases and the V segment lost 9 bases, leaving 7 bases of the junction unmatched. In germline, CDR1 is MNHEY, CDR2 SVGAGI.